The entry below describes one TCR beta chain. This clonotype has just a few counts. Its target antigen remains unknown. Base qualities were left out, and no much larger clone turns up one base away. The data stem from a study of T cells in Graves' hyperthyroidism and ophthalmopathy (dated by TCRdb to between 2018 and 2021). Regarding the study in general: Peripheral blood was sampled at the time of initial diagnosis, prior to any treatment. A discovery cohort of about a hundred patients, about 43 with Graves' ophthalmopathy and 55 to 65 with stable Graves' hyperthyroidism, was used to find distinguishing TCR V-J signatures. Thyroid tissue and blood T-cell repertoires from about six Graves' hyperthyroidism patients were also compared in the study. The roughly 99 discovery patients were divided at random into training and test sets in a 7:3 ratio. The paper describes TCR Vbeta CDR3 sequencing of roughly 130 peripheral blood samples, made up of fewer than 50 ophthalmopathy patients, around 78 hyperthyroidism patients and about 17 progressor patients. After sampling, hyperthyroidism patients received methimazole starting at 30 mg daily, and ophthalmopathy patients received high-dose intravenous methylprednisolone. Whether ophthalmopathy could be predicted prospectively was tested in an independent validation cohort made up of under 20 hyperthyroidism patients plus 17 patients who later progressed to ophthalmopathy. General study outcomes and caveats: In validation, the model predicted progression to ophthalmopathy a median of around 6.5 months before onset, with approximately 68% sensitivity and roughly 72% specificity. No statistical method was used to fix the sample size in advance, and group allocation was not hidden from the investigators. Most expanded thyroid clonotypes (frequency above 0.001) were also detected in blood, a finding suggesting that blood repertoires may reflect thyroid immune responses. A 13 V-J signature model separated ophthalmopathy from stable hyperthyroidism, with around 88% sensitivity and around 84% specificity in cross-validation and 80%/75% in testing.

The CDR3 measures 17 amino acids from cysteine to phenylalanine. The DNA shown is the 51-base CDR3, in frame from base 1. Here V drops 0 bases and J drops 0 bases, and the junction holds 5 bases not matched to any gene. The germline V gene encodes CDR1 SGHRS and CDR2 YFSETQ. Stable Graves' hyperthyroidism was defined as no progression to ophthalmopathy during 18 months of follow-up. Hyperthyroidism patients were newly diagnosed, had a disease duration of under 2 months, and were aged 18 to 65 years. The study excluded patients with uncontrolled infections, other autoimmune diseases, pregnancy or lactation. Diagnoses relied on clinical symptoms, serum thyroxine and TRAb, thyroid ultrasound and orbital computed tomography. PBMCs were isolated from about 9.1 ml of fresh peripheral blood by Ficoll-Paque density gradient centrifugation. Total RNA was extracted using Trizol reagent, and RNA quality was assessed on an Agilent 2100 Bioanalyzer.

The TCR beta CDR3 regions were amplified from RNA transcripts. A first-round RT-PCR of the TCR CDR3 used the HTBI primer set with the Qiagen OneStep RT-PCR kit. A second multiplex PCR round built the libraries, followed by size selection and purification. Libraries were sequenced paired-end with 100 bp reads on an Illumina HiSeq2000. Turning to the authors' computational methods: SOAPnuke was used to process the raw data, removing reads that contained adapters or uncalled bases, had a mean Phred below 15, or lacked an exact match to the constant primer or identifier. High-quality paired reads were merged using COPE v1.2.5, and each unique nucleotide sequence was defined as a clonotype. MiTCR v1.1 was used to align the clonotypes against IMGT TRBV, TRBD and TRBJ reference segments. The analysis was restricted to V-J combinations with a frequency above 0.0001, which together covered 99.2% of the repertoires. A TCS score was defined as the ratio of F50 (clonal expansion) to E x V (chaos), with BLOSUM62-based TCRdist applied between CDR3 peptides within each V-J. Welch's t-statistics and random forest reduced 450 to 600 V-J features to roughly 13, which were used in a naive Bayes classifier (R e1071). TCRdb took the public reads, trimmed them with fastp at Q25, ran MiXCR for clone calling and kept in-frame beta chains. All rows with the same CDR3 protein become a single entry with the most common DNA and genes. The V and J calls follow TCRdb's processing rather than the paper's. In all, the sample holds about 720,000 distinct CDR3 sequences, and roughly 15% of those were seen once. The leading ten clones occupy about 8.4% of the sample.

The specimen was blood. The receptor was derived from a man between 18 and 35 years old with Graves' hyperthyroidism. The rearrangement combines TRBV5-1 with TRBJ2-7; 11 of the junction bases match TRBD2. The CDR3 protein is CASSLASGRPSSYEQYF. DNA sequence: TGCGCCAGCAGCTTGGCTAGCGGGAGGCCAAGCTCCTACGAGCAGTACTTC.